This T cell receptor beta chain was documented in a study of shared clonotypes between healthy human individuals. Study-wide findings and caveats: Larger estimated richness was generally recorded for naive subsets relative to memory subsets. Non-shared clonotypes were found to have lower generation probabilities than the clonotypes that were shared by all four of the sorted-subset donors.

V lost 1 base and J 5 bases, leaving 12 bases between the germline ends. There are 14 residues in the CDR3. CDR1 is SGHAT, CDR2 FQNNGV, per germline. Each cell subset's genomic DNA was divided evenly among several immunoSEQ plates. Method: immunoSEQ multiplex PCR; TCRdb's copy keeps in-frame clones and lacks some. Of 1.5 million to 1.9 million clones listed, 98% are singletons. Worth noting for this clone: Its antigen is currently unknown.

The clonotype comes from a man aged 30 to 39 in good health. The rearrangement uses TRBV11-2 and TRBJ2-7; D remains unclear. Sequences were obtained from naive CD4+ T cells sorted from blood. The subset was: CD45RA+ positively selected. Here the CDR3 reads CASSLVPVLHEQYF. CDR3 DNA: TGTGCCAGCAGCTTAGTACCAGTCTTGCACGAGCAGTACTTC.